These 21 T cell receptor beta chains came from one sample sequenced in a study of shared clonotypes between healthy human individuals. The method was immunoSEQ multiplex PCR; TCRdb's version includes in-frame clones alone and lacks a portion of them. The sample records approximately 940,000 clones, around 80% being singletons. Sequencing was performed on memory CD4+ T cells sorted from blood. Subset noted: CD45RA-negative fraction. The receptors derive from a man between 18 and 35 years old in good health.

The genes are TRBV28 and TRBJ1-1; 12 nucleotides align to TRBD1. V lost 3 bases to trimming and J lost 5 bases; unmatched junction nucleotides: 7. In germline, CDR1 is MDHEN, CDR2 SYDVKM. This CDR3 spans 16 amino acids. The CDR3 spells CASSFGDRGRSTEAFF. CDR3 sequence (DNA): TGTGCCAGCAGTTTCGGGGACAGGGGGCGGAGTACTGAAGCTTTCTTT.

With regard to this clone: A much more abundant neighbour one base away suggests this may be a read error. This CDR3 reads CAWSRSTKAFF. The CDR3 DNA follows: TGTGCCTGGAGTAGGAGCACTAAAGCTTTCTTT. The V gene is TRBV30, the J gene TRBJ1-1, with D unclear. This CDR3 is 11 amino acids long. The germline gives CDR1 GTSNPN, CDR2 SVGIG (reference sequence).

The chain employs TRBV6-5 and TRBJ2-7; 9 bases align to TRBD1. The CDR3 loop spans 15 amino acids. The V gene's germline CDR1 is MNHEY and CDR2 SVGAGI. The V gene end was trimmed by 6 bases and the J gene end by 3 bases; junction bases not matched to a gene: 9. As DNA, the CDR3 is TGTGCCAGCAGACGTCGGACAGGGGAAAGCTACGAGCAGTACTTC. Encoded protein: CASRRRTGESYEQYF.

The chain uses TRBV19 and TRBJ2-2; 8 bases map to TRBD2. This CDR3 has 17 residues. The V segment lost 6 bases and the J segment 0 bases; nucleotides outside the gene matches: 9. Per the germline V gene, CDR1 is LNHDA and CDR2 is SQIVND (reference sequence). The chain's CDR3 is CASRDPAGAPNTGELFF. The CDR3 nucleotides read TGTGCCAGTAGAGACCCAGCGGGGGCCCCGAACACCGGGGAGCTGTTTTTT.

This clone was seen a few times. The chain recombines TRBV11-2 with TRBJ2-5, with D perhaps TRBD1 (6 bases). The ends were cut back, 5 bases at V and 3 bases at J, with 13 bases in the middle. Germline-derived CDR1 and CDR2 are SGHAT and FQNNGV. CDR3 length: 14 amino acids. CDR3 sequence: CASSPQGREETQYF. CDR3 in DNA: TGTGCCAGCAGCCCACAGGGCAGGGAAGAGACCCAGTACTTC. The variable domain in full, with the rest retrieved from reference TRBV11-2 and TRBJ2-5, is EAGVAQSPRYKIIEKRQSVAFWCNPISGHATLYWYQQILGQGPKLLIQFQNNGVVDDSQLPKDRFSAERLKGVDSTLKIQPAKLEDSAVYLCASSPQGREETQYFGPGTRLLVL.

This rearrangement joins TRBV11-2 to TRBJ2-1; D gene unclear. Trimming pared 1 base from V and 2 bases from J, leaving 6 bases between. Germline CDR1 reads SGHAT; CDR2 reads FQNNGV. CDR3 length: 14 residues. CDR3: CASSLVGPYNEQFF. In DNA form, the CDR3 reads TGTGCCAGCAGCTTAGTTGGCCCCTACAATGAGCAGTTCTTC.

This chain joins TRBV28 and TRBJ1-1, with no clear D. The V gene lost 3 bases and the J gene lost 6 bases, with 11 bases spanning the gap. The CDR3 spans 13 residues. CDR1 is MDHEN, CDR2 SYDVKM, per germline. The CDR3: CASSFSGTAEAFF. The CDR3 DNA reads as TGTGCCAGCAGTTTCAGCGGTACTGCTGAAGCTTTCTTT. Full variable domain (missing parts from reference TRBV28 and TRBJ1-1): DVKVTQSSRYLVKRTGEKVFLECVQDMDHENMFWYRQDPGLGLRLIYFSYDVKMKEKGDIPEGYSVSREKKERFSLILESASTNQTSMYLCASSFSGTAEAFFGQGTRLTVV.

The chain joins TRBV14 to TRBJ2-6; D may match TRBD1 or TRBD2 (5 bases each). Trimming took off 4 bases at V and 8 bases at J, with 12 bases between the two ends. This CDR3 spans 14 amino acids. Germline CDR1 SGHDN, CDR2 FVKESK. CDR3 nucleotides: TGTGCCAGCAGCCCCGGGGCAGGAACCAACGTCCTGACTTTC. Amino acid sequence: CASSPGAGTNVLTF.

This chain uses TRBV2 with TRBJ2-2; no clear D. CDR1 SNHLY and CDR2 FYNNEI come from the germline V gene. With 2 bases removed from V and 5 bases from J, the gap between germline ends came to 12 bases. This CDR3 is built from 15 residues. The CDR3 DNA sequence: TGTGCCAGCAGTGAACGGCCCCAGAAGACCGGGGAGCTGTTTTTT. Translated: CASSERPQKTGELFF.

The CDR3 spells CASSIGNRQPQHF. The CDR3 DNA reads TGTGCCAGTAGTATAGGGAACAGACAGCCCCAGCATTTT. J is TRBJ1-5 and V is TRBV19; D not resolved. Trimming stripped 1 base from V and 7 bases from J, with 8 bases between. The CDR3 totals 13 residues. Germline loops: CDR1 LNHDA, CDR2 SQIVND (reference sequence).

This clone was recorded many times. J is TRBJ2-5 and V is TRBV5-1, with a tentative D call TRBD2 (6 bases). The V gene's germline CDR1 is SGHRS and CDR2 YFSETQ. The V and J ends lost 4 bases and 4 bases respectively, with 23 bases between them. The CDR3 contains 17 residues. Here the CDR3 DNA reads TGCGCCAGCAGCCTGGGAAACCAGGGAGGTGGTCGAGAGACCCAGTACTTC. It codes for CASSLGNQGGGRETQYF.

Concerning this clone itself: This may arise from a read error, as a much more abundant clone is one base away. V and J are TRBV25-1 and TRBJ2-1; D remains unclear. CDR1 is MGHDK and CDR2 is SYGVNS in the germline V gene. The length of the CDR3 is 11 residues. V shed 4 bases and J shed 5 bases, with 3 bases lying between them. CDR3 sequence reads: CASSGNNEQFF. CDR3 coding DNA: TGTGCCAGCAGTGGGAACAATGAGCAGTTCTTC. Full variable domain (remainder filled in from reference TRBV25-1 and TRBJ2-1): EADIYQTPRYLVIGTGKKITLECSQTMGHDKMYWYQQDPGMELHLIHYSYGVNSTEKGDLSSESTVSRIRTEHFPLTLESARPSHTSQYLCASSGNNEQFFGPGTRLTVL.

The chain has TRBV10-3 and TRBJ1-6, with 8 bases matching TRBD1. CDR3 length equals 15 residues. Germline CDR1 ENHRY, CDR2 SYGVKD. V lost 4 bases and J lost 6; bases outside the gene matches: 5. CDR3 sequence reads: CAISGGQAPNSPLHF. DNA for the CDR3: TGTGCCATCAGTGGGGGACAGGCCCCTAATTCACCCCTCCACTTT.

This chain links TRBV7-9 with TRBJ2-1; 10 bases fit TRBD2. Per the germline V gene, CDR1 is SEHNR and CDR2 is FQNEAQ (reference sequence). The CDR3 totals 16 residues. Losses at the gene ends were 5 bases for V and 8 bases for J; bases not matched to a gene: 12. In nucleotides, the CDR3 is TGTGCCAGCAGCCGCCTAGCGGGAGCTTTGACGGATGAGCAGTTCTTC. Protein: CASSRLAGALTDEQFF.

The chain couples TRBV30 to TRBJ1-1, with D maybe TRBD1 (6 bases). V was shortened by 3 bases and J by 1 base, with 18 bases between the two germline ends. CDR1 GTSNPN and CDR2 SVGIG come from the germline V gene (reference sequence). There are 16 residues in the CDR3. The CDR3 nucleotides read TGTGCCTGGAGCACTTGGGGAGGGGGGTCGAACACTGAAGCTTTCTTT. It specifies CAWSTWGGGSNTEAFF. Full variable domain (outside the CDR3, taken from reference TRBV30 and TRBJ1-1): SQTIHQWPATLVQPVGSPLSLECTVEGTSNPNLYWYRQAAGRGLQLLFYSVGIGQISSEVPQNLSASRPQDRQFILSSKKLLLSDSGFYLCAWSTWGGGSNTEAFFGQGTRLTVV.

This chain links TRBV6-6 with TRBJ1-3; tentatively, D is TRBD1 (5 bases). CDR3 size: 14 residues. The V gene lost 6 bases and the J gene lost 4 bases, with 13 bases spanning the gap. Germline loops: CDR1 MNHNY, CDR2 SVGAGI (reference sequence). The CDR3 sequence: CASRERTIGNTIYF. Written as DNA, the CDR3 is TGTGCCAGCAGAGAGCGGACAATCGGAAACACCATATATTTT.

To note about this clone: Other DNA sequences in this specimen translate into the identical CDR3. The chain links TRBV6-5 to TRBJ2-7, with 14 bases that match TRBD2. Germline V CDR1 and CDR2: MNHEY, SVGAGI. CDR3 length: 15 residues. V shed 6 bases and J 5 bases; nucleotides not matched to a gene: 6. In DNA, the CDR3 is TGTGCCAGCAGCTCGGGACTAGCGGGGGCCCACGAGCAGTACTTC. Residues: CASSSGLAGAHEQYF.

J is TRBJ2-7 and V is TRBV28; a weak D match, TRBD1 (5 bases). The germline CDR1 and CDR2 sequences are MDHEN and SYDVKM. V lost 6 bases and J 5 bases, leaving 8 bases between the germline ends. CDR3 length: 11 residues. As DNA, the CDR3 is TGTGCCAGCAGCCCCAGGGACGAGCAGTACTTC. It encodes CASSPRDEQYF.

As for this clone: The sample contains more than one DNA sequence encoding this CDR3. In nucleotides, the CDR3 is TGTGCCAGCAGCTTGGGTAGCCCCACAGATACGCAGTATTTT. Amino acid sequence: CASSLGSPTDTQYF. The chain couples TRBV11-3 to TRBJ2-3; D unclear. Trimming cost V 3 bases and J 2 bases, with 9 bases left between them. The germline V gene encodes CDR1 SGHNT and CDR2 YENEEA. The CDR3 consists of 14 residues.

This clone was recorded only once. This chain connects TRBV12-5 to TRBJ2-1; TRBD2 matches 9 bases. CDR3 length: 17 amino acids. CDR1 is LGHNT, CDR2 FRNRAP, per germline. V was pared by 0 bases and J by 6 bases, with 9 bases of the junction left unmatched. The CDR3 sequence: CASGLVLGAGGPNEQFF. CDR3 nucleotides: TGTGCTAGTGGTTTGGTACTGGGAGCGGGAGGACCCAATGAGCAGTTCTTC.

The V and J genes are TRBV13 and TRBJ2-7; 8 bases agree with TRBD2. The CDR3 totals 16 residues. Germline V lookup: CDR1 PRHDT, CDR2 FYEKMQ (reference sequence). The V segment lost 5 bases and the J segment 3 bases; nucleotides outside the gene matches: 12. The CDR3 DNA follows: TGTGCCAGCAGCCCCGCCGGGACTAGTTTAAACTACGAGCAGTACTTC. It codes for CASSPAGTSLNYEQYF. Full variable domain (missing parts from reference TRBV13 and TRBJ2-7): AAGVIQSPRHLIKEKRETATLKCYPIPRHDTVYWYQQGPGQDPQFLISFYEKMQSDKGSIPDRFSAQQFSDYHSELNMSSLELGDSALYFCASSPAGTSLNYEQYFGPGTRLTVT.